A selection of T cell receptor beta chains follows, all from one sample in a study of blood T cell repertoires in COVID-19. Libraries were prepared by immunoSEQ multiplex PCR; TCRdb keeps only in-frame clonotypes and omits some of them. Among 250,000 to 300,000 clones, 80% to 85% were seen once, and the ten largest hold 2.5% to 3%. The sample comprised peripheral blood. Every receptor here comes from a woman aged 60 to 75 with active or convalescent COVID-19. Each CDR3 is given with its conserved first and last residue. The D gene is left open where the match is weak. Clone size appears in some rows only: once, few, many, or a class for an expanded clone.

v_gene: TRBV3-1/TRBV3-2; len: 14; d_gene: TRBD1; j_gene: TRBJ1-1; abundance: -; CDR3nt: TGTGCCAGCAGCCATGGGGGACAGGTCACTGAAGCTTTCTTT; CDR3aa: CASSHGGQVTEAFF
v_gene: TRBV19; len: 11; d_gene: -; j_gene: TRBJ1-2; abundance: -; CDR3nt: TGTGCCAGTAGTATGGCGGGGGAATACACCTTC; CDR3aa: CASSMAGEYTF
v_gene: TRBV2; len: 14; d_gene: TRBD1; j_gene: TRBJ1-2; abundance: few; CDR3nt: TGTGCCAGCAGTGAAGCAAGACAGGGTGACGGCTACACCTTC; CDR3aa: CASSEARQGDGYTF
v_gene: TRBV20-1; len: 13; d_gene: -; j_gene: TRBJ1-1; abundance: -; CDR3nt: TGCAGTGCTAGTAAGACAGTTCGGGCTGAAGCTTTCTTT; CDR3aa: CSASKTVRAEAFF
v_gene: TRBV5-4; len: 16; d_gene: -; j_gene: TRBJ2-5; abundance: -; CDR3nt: TGTGCCAGCAGCTTGGAGCCCGGAGGGCTCCAAGAGACCCAGTACTTC; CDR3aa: CASSLEPGGLQETQYF
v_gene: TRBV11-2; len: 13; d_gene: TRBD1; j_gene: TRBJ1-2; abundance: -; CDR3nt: TGTGCCAGCAGCTTAAGGACAGGCCCAAGCTACACCTTC; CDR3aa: CASSLRTGPSYTF
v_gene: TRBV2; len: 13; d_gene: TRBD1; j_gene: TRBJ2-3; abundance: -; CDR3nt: TGTGCCAGCAATTACAGGGGGCTGGATACGCAGTATTTT; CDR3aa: CASNYRGLDTQYF
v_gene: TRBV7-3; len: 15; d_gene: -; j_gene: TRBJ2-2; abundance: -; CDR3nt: TGTGCCAGCAGCCTAAACAGGGAAAACACCGGGGAGCTGTTTTTT; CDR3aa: CASSLNRENTGELFF
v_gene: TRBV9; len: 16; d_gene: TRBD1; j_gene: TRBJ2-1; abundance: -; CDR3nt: TGTGCCAGCAGCGTAATCGGGACAGGGGTTTACAATGAGCAGTTCTTC; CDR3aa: CASSVIGTGVYNEQFF
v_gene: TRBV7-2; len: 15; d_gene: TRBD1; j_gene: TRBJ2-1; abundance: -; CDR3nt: TGTGCCAGCAGCCCTGACAGGGGGACCTACAATGAGCAGTTCTTC; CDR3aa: CASSPDRGTYNEQFF
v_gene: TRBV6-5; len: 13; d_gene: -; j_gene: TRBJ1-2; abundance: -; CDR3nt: TGTGCCAGCAGGGGGTCGGGAGTTACTGGCTACACCTTC; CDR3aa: CASRGSGVTGYTF
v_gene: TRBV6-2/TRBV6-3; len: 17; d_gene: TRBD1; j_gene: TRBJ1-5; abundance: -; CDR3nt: TGTGCCAGCAGTTACCCTAGGACAGGTTCAAGCAATCAGCCCCAGCATTTT; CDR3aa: CASSYPRTGSSNQPQHF
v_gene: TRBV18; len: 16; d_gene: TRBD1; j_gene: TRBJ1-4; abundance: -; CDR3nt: TGTGCCAGCTCACGTCGAGACGGGACAGGTGGCGAAAAACTGTTTTTT; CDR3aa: CASSRRDGTGGEKLFF
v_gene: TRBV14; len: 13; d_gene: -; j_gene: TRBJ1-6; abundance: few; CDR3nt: TGTGCCAGCAGCCAAGTGTCAGGCTCACCCCTCCACTTT; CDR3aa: CASSQVSGSPLHF
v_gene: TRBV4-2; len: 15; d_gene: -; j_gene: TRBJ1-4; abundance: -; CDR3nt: TGTGCCAGCAGCCAAGAGTGGCGAGGTAATGAAAAACTGTTTTTT; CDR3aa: CASSQEWRGNEKLFF